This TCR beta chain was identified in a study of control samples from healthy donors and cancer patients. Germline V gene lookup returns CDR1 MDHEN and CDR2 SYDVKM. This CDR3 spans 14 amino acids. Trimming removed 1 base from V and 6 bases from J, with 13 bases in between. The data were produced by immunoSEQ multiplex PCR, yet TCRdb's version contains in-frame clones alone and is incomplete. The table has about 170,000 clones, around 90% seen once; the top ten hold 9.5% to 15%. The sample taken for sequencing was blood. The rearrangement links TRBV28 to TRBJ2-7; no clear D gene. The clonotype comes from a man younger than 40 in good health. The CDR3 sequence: CASSLSGTPREQYF. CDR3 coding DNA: TGTGCCAGCAGTTTATCTGGAACCCCCCGCGAGCAGTACTTC.